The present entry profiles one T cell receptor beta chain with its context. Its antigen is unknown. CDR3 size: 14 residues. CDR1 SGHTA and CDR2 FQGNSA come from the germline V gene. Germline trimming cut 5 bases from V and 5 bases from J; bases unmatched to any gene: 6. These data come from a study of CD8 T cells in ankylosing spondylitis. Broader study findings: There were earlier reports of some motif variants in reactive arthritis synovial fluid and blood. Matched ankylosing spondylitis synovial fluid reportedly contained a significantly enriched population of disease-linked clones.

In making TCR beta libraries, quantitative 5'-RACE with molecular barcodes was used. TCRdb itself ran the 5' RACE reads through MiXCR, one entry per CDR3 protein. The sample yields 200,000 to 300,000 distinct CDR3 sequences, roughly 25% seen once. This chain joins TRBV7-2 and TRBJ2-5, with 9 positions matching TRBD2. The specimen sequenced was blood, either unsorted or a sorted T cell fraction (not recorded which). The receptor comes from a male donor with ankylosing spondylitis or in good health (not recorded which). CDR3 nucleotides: TGTGCCAGCAGCGCCCGCACTAGCGGGGAGACCCAGTACTTC. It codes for CASSARTSGETQYF.